These 28 T cell receptor beta chains were sequenced from one sample in a study of CD8+ T cells in alopecia areata. Reverse transcription of extracted RNA yielded cDNA, which provided the sequencing template. TCRdb keeps only in-frame clones here, not all; method: immunoSEQ multiplex PCR. The repertoire consists of 100,000 to 150,000 clones, with about 51% occurring once and the leading ten covering over 9.5%. Source material: NKG2D-low CD8+ T cells sorted from blood. These receptors were taken from a human donor with alopecia areata.

The sample holds a few counts of this clone. This chain uses TRBV4-2 with TRBJ1-1, with D uncertain. Germline CDR1 and CDR2: LGHNA and YNFKEQ. The CDR3 runs to 14 residues. Between the trimmed V and J ends, which lost 0 bases and 5 bases, there was a span of 10 bases. CDR3 coding DNA: TGTGCCAGCAGCCAAGATCACGAGAGAACTGAAGCTTTCTTT. Protein sequence: CASSQDHERTEAFF.

This chain connects TRBV29-1 to TRBJ2-3, with D possibly matching TRBD2 (5 bases). Per the germline V gene, CDR1 is SQVTM and CDR2 is ANQGSEA. V was trimmed by 1 base and J by 2 bases, leaving 16 bases between them. The CDR3 is 16 amino acids. The CDR3 coding sequence is TGCAGCGTTGAAGCCACAGCCGGGATTTACACAGATACGCAGTATTTT. Amino acids: CSVEATAGIYTDTQYF.

The V and J genes are TRBV7-9 and TRBJ2-7; 7 nucleotides align to TRBD2. The trim removed 1 base at V and 2 bases at J, leaving 2 bases unmatched. The CDR3 contains 14 residues. Per germline, CDR1 SEHNR and CDR2 FQNEAQ (reference sequence). The CDR3 region is CASSLGGGTYEQYF. Written as DNA, the CDR3 is TGTGCCAGCAGCTTAGGGGGAGGGACCTACGAGCAGTACTTC.

This clone was seen a single time. This chain links TRBV6-5 with TRBJ1-1; no definite D call. The CDR3 is 15 amino acids. CDR1 and CDR2 (germline): MNHEY, SVGAGI. The germline V and J ends were trimmed by 0 bases and 5 bases, with 13 bases remaining between them. CDR3 sequence (DNA): TGTGCCAGCAGTTACTCGAGGATGGCGGGGACTGAAGCTTTCTTT. Translation gives CASSYSRMAGTEAFF.

The table lists this clone with a few counts. This chain connects TRBV29-1 to TRBJ1-1; weak D call: TRBD1 (5 bases). This CDR3 spans 14 amino acids. Germline CDR1 is SQVTM and CDR2 is ANQGSEA. Trimming cost V 0 bases and J 1 base, with 9 bases left between them. The CDR3 coding sequence is TGCAGCGTTGAAGACGGGACGGGGAACACTGAAGCTTTCTTT. The encoded protein is CSVEDGTGNTEAFF.

The V gene is TRBV29-1, the J gene TRBJ2-1; D is possibly TRBD2 (6 bases). V lost 3 bases to trimming and J lost 7 bases, with 13 bases between them. This CDR3 spans 13 amino acids. Per germline, CDR1 SQVTM and CDR2 ANQGSEA. The CDR3 region is CSVESGSGNEQFF. Written as DNA, the CDR3 is TGCAGCGTTGAGTCGGGTAGCGGTAATGAGCAGTTCTTC.

The V call is TRBV28, the J call TRBJ2-4; D tentatively fits TRBD1 or TRBD2 (5 bases each). The CDR3 is made up of 14 amino acids. From germline, CDR1 is MDHEN and CDR2 SYDVKM. The V gene lost 6 bases and the J gene lost 5 bases, with 14 bases spanning the gap. CDR3 sequence (DNA): TGTGCCAGCAGCCTGACCGTGGGGGAAAACATTCAGTACTTC. Encoded protein: CASSLTVGENIQYF. Combining the CDR3 with reference TRBV28 and TRBJ2-4 gives the whole variable domain DVKVTQSSRYLVKRTGEKVFLECVQDMDHENMFWYRQDPGLGLRLIYFSYDVKMKEKGDIPEGYSVSREKKERFSLILESASTNQTSMYLCASSLTVGENIQYFGAGTRLSVL.

The rearrangement joins TRBV11-1 to TRBJ2-6, with D perhaps given as TRBD1 or TRBD2 (5 bases each). The CDR3 totals 14 residues. The V end was cut by 7 bases, the J end by 4 bases, with 11 bases between. The V gene's germline CDR1 is SGHAT and CDR2 FQDESV (reference sequence). The CDR3 here is CASTGTPGANVLTF. The CDR3 DNA sequence: TGTGCCAGCACCGGGACCCCCGGGGCCAACGTCCTGACTTTC. Filled out from reference TRBV11-1 and TRBJ2-6, the complete variable domain reads EAEVAQSPRYKITEKSQAVAFWCDPISGHATLYWYRQILGQGPELLVQFQDESVVDDSQLPKDRFSAERLKGVDSTLKIQPAELGDSAMYLCASTGTPGANVLTFGAGSRLTVL.

This clone was counted many times. This chain's CDR3 is CASATSEYNEQFF. In nucleotides, the CDR3 is TGTGCCAGCGCGACTAGCGAGTACAATGAGCAGTTCTTC. The V gene is TRBV6-4, the J gene TRBJ2-1; 8 bases match TRBD2. The trim removed 8 bases at V and 4 bases at J, leaving 4 bases unmatched. From germline, CDR1 is MRHNA and CDR2 SNTAGT. The CDR3 sequence is 13 residues long.

This clone was observed a few times. The chain is built from TRBV19 and TRBJ2-3; no firm D call. CDR1 is LNHDA and CDR2 is SQIVND in the germline V gene (reference sequence). Trimming left V 1 base short and J 3 bases short, with 11 bases between. The CDR3 covers 15 residues. CDR3 in amino acids: CASSIAGLSTDTQYF. As DNA, the CDR3 is TGTGCCAGTAGTATAGCAGGCCTCTCAACAGATACGCAGTATTTT. The variable domain in full, completed from reference TRBV19 and TRBJ2-3, reads DGGITQSPKYLFRKEGQNVTLSCEQNLNHDAMYWYRQDPGQGLRLIYYSQIVNDFQKGDIAEGYSVSREKKESFPLTVTSAQKNPTAFYLCASSIAGLSTDTQYFGPGTRLTVL.

On this clone: Other DNA sequences in the sample encode the same CDR3. V and J are TRBV27 and TRBJ1-2; the D is unclear. V gave up 3 bases and J gave up 2 bases, with 7 bases separating them. Germline CDR1 and CDR2: MNHEY and SMNVEV (reference sequence). The CDR3 has 13 amino acids. The CDR3 nucleotides are TGTGCCAGCAGTTTGAGCGGCAACTATGGCTACACCTTC. Translated, it gives CASSLSGNYGYTF.

The chain recombines TRBV29-1 with TRBJ2-7; 8 bases map to TRBD2. Germline V lookup: CDR1 SQVTM, CDR2 ANQGSEA. The V gene end was trimmed by 5 bases and the J gene end by 3 bases; junction bases not matched to a gene: 12. CDR3 length equals 15 residues. CDR3 nucleotide sequence: TGCAGCGTTAAAGGCACCCCCGCGGGGGGCTACGAGCAGTACTTC. This translates into CSVKGTPAGGYEQYF.

The chain combines TRBV30 with TRBJ1-2; D is perhaps TRBD1 (6 bases). CDR3 length: 13 amino acids. Germline CDR1 is GTSNPN and CDR2 is SVGIG (reference sequence). V dropped 1 base and J dropped 4 bases, with 10 bases sitting between them. In DNA, the CDR3 is TGTGCCTGGAGTGAAATGGGGGCCTATGGCTACACCTTC. Its translation is CAWSEMGAYGYTF.

This clone was detected only a few times. The gene calls are TRBV7-9 and TRBJ2-1; weak D call: TRBD1 (5 bases). V was trimmed by 1 base and J by 6 bases, leaving 13 bases between them. The V gene's germline CDR1 is SEHNR and CDR2 FQNEAQ (reference sequence). The CDR3 is 15 amino acids. In nucleotides, the CDR3 is TGTGCCAGCAGCTTAGGCCCATCAGGGTTCAATGAGCAGTTCTTC. Encoded protein: CASSLGPSGFNEQFF.

For this clone: Other DNA sequences of this sample code for an identical CDR3. The chain has TRBV9 and TRBJ2-2, with D unresolved. The CDR3 loop spans 12 amino acids. V dropped 0 bases and J dropped 5 bases, with 2 bases sitting between them. Per germline, CDR1 SGDLS and CDR2 YYNGEE. CDR3 bases: TGTGCCAGCAGCGTAGTAACCGGGGAGCTGTTTTTT. It codes for CASSVVTGELFF.

J is TRBJ2-3 and V is TRBV29-1; 11 bases align to TRBD1. Trimming at V came to 6 bases and at J to 5 bases, leaving 10 bases not matched to a gene. The CDR3 totals 15 residues. Germline-derived CDR1 and CDR2 are SQVTM and ANQGSEA. The CDR3 protein is CSVLPGQGVEDTQYF. CDR3 coding DNA: TGCAGCGTGCTACCGGGACAGGGGGTGGAAGATACGCAGTATTTT.

This clone has more than one count but fewer than ten. J is TRBJ2-7 and V is TRBV7-9; D may match TRBD1 or TRBD2 (5 bases each). In germline, CDR1 is SEHNR, CDR2 FQNEAQ (reference sequence). V dropped 4 bases and J dropped 3 bases, with 13 bases sitting between them. The CDR3 covers 14 residues. CDR3 nucleotides: TGTGCCAGCAGCTCCTCCCCAGGGAGCTACGAGCAGTACTTC. Its translation is CASSSSPGSYEQYF.

The J gene is TRBJ2-3, the V gene TRBV9; 10 bases agree with TRBD1. V gave up 3 bases and J gave up 4 bases; unmatched junction bases: 2. The CDR3 totals 14 residues. Germline V gives CDR1 SGDLS, CDR2 YYNGEE. The CDR3 loop reads CASSGDRGADTQYF. The DNA for the CDR3 is TGTGCCAGCAGCGGGGACAGGGGAGCAGATACGCAGTATTTT.

The rearrangement joins TRBV29-1 to TRBJ2-2, with D unclear. This CDR3 is 13 amino acids long. From germline, CDR1 is SQVTM and CDR2 ANQGSEA. Trimming stripped 5 bases from V and 1 base from J, with 8 bases between. The CDR3 loop is CSVRSRNTGELFF. As DNA, the CDR3 is TGCAGCGTTCGTAGCAGGAACACCGGGGAGCTGTTTTTT.

The V and J genes are TRBV5-6 and TRBJ2-1; the D gene is possibly TRBD2 (5 bases). Deletions cut 3 bases from V and 8 bases from J, with 6 bases between. From germline, CDR1 is SGHDT and CDR2 YYEEEE. The CDR3 is 11 residues long. CDR3 amino acids: CASSYGDEQFF. The CDR3 DNA is TGTGCCAGCAGCTACGGGGATGAGCAGTTCTTC.

This chain links TRBV29-1 with TRBJ1-4; D uncertain. The CDR3 covers 13 residues. Trimming took off 4 bases at V and 0 bases at J, with 6 bases between the two ends. Germline lookup yields CDR1 SQVTM and CDR2 ANQGSEA. The chain's CDR3 is CSVVLATNEKLFF. Written as DNA, the CDR3 is TGCAGCGTTGTTTTAGCAACTAATGAAAAACTGTTTTTT.

The CDR3 DNA is TGCAGCGTCCCAGGGGGCAACGCCTACAATGAGCAGTTCTTC. Translated: CSVPGGNAYNEQFF. V usage is TRBV29-1 and J usage is TRBJ2-1, with 8 bases matching TRBD1. V lost 6 bases, J lost 2 bases, and 6 bases stayed unmatched. The germline gives CDR1 SQVTM, CDR2 ANQGSEA. The CDR3 runs to 14 residues.

This clone was counted between two and nine times. The rearrangement links TRBV7-9 to TRBJ1-1, with 7 bases aligning to TRBD1. The CDR3 is made up of 15 amino acids. The ends lost 4 bases at V and 7 bases at J; junction bases unmatched: 12. CDR1 SEHNR and CDR2 FQNEAQ come from the germline V gene (reference sequence). CDR3 loop: CASSYQTGRLVEAFF. CDR3 nucleotide sequence: TGTGCCAGCAGCTACCAGACAGGGAGGTTGGTTGAAGCTTTCTTT.

This chain joins TRBV30 and TRBJ2-7; TRBD1 is a possible D gene (5 bases). The CDR3 covers 12 residues. CDR1 and CDR2 (germline): GTSNPN, SVGIG (reference sequence). V lost 4 bases and J 7 bases, leaving 14 bases between the germline ends. In DNA form, the CDR3 reads TGTGCCTGGAATGCAGGGTCCAGGGAGCAGTACTTC. This translates into CAWNAGSREQYF.

The chain uses TRBV6-5 and TRBJ2-7; D is ambiguous. Germline V lookup: CDR1 MNHEY, CDR2 SVGAGI. The V end lost 2 bases, the J end lost 3 bases, and 8 bases lay between the germline ends. The CDR3 extends over 13 amino acids. CDR3 protein: CASSYRPNYEQYF. For the CDR3, the DNA is TGTGCCAGCAGTTACCGTCCGAACTACGAGCAGTACTTC.

Remarks on this clone: At the DNA level, this CDR3 is encoded by other sequences in the same sample as well. The V and J genes are TRBV29-1 and TRBJ1-2; D is unclear. Germline V gene sequence: CDR1 SQVTM, CDR2 ANQGSEA. The germline V and J ends were trimmed by 2 bases and 3 bases, with 7 bases remaining between them. CDR3 length: 12 amino acids. The CDR3 sequence: CSVEWTDYGYTF. DNA for the CDR3: TGCAGCGTTGAATGGACGGACTATGGCTACACCTTC.

J is TRBJ1-2 and V is TRBV29-1, with a weak D call TRBD1 (6 bases). Trimming took off 7 bases at V and 2 bases at J, with 11 bases between the two ends. There are 12 residues in the CDR3. Germline CDR1 and CDR2: SQVTM and ANQGSEA. The CDR3 DNA is TGCAGCGCCCTACAGGGCAACTATGGCTACACCTTC. It specifies CSALQGNYGYTF.

This clone was detected only a few times. The chain has TRBV29-1 and TRBJ2-2, with unresolved D. The CDR3 is 12 residues long. Per germline, CDR1 SQVTM and CDR2 ANQGSEA. V dropped 2 bases and J dropped 7 bases, with 8 bases sitting between them. CDR3 loop: CSVELGDGELFF. CDR3 nucleotides: TGCAGCGTTGAATTGGGTGACGGGGAGCTGTTTTTT.